This T cell receptor beta chain was captured in a study of blood T cell repertoires in COVID-19. The germline gives CDR1 SGHRS, CDR2 YFSETQ. The CDR3 has 15 amino acids. V dropped 1 base and J dropped 5; count of bases not matched to a gene: 3. Sequenced by immunoSEQ multiplex PCR; TCRdb stores in-frame clones only, minus some. The sample has approximately 100,000 clones; 70% to 85% are singletons. The TCR sequence derives from a man aged 70 or older with acute or convalescent COVID-19. The material sequenced was peripheral blood. This chain connects TRBV5-1 to TRBJ2-1; 10 bases are shared with TRBD2. Written as DNA, the CDR3 is TGCGCCAGCAGCTTGAGGACTAGCGGAGACAATGAGCAGTTCTTC. It specifies CASSLRTSGDNEQFF.